The sequence of this T cell receptor beta chain was determined in a study of cytomegalovirus exposure and HLA in healthy donors (dated by TCRdb to about 2017). About the investigation overall: In an earlier analysis of approximately 640 of the donors, 276 Gb of sequence data and about 110 million unique TCR beta sequences from 150 million to 200 million T cells were reported. Approximately 300 gigabases of sequencing data and around 80 million unique TCR sequences made up an early release that covered approximately 650 HLA-typed donors. The genetic ancestry cluster associated with self-reported Caucasian donors included about four fifths of the approximately 430 genotyped donors. The study aimed to test whether cataloging public T cell receptors could reveal signatures of past pathogen exposure. The study profiled the T cell repertoires of more than 500 subjects by immunosequencing and related them to cytomegalovirus serostatus. Along with the approximately 620-subject first cohort, a separate validation cohort of about 110 different subjects was used. To predict cytomegalovirus infection status, the study brought together high-throughput TCR immunosequencing, statistical association of individual TCRs with disease status, and machine learning. In a later analysis, previously published TCR beta repertoires from 550 to 750 donors were re-analyzed and high-resolution HLA genotyping was added so that TCR occurrence patterns could be studied. Rather than drawing on any new phenotypic data, the later analysis identified candidate immune exposures from TCR beta sequences and the way those sequences occurred across donors. In an earlier analysis of more than 550 of the donors, high-throughput TCR beta sequencing was used to judge whether each TCR beta V gene segment behaved as functional or pseudogenic. Donor age, sex, ethnicity and CMV serostatus were collected together with the repertoire data. A later genetic analysis used genome-wide SNP genotypes for about 60% of the roughly 700 donors, treating that subset as a discovery cohort. Every repertoire in the discovery cohort had been generated on one and the same sequencing platform. Class I and class II HLA loci were covered by the typing at four-digit resolution. The number of donors typed differed by locus, with roughly 629-640 for A, B, C, DRB1 and DQB1, 522 for DQA1, 606 for DPA1, and over 400 for DPB1. Roughly five DR-DQ haplotypes were handled as single units for association and clustering, since linkage in the cohort was strong. Across around 400 genotyped donors of the cohort, an average of roughly 230,000 unique TCR beta nucleotide sequences per donor were sequenced, and approximately 17% of those sequences were non-productive. Overall results and qualifications from the work: In both the original and validation cohorts, the classifier was reported to diagnose cytomegalovirus status with high specificity and sensitivity. The only immune exposure information available for the cohort was CMV serostatus. A further reported finding was that TCR beta sequences accurately predicted the HLA-A and HLA-B alleles for most subjects in the first cohort. Specific HLA alleles were associated with roughly 17,000 TCR beta sequences at a false discovery rate of 0.05 in a later analysis. The earlier analysis of around 600 of the donors excluded roughly 16 rarely observed V segments, including chromosome 9 orphons, because counts were too low. V-gene and J-gene trimming of TCR beta chains was associated with a missense DCLRE1C variant in a later genetic analysis, and the association was replicated in an independent cohort. In vitro tests confirmed that a few of the cytomegalovirus-associated TCR beta chains recognize cytomegalovirus antigens. In the study, around 150 TCR beta chains were listed as associated with cytomegalovirus. A cluster of highly shared sequence variants was judged likely to represent a technical artifact of the sequencing pipeline. Because HLA typing was unavailable for some donors at each locus, only the typed subset was used in association tests. According to a later analysis, parvovirus B19, influenza, CMV and Epstein-Barr virus appeared linked to several top co-occurrence clusters. In a later analysis, the rate of TCR association differed among HLA loci, with DRB1 alleles having the most associated TCRs and HLA-C alleles having the fewest. This cohort had only TCR beta chains sequenced, and the lack of alpha or paired-chain data limited which features could be detected. Across donors, most TCR sequences were observed very rarely, whereas some public TCRs were present in many individuals. Broadly in line with IMGT annotations, most TCR beta V segments showed up in productive rearrangements about 87% or about 30% of the time in an earlier analysis of roughly 590 of the donors. When HLA alleles, especially DR and DQ, strongly co-occurred, attributing TCR associations to individual alleles was difficult. Most CMV-associated TCR beta chains appeared to be HLA-restricted in a later analysis, and the HLA associations seemed to be driven largely by CMV exposure. According to the authors, the approach could potentially be generalized to other disease states and immunological phenotypes. Linkage disequilibrium might explain the correlated functional status among segregating V segments, but an unknown experimental factor could not be excluded. Compared with the roughly 670-donor mean, donors in an Asian-associated ancestry cluster had fewer N-insertions in productive TCRs, according to a later genetic analysis. In a later analysis, HLA-associated TCR beta chains were found to be more clonally expanded and to have lower generation probabilities than equally common non-associated chains. Presence/absence analyses assumed roughly uniform sequencing depth across donors, an assumption that may not hold.

Library creation used the immunoSEQ multiplex PCR assay. The multiplex PCR relied on a mix of 60 forward primers for TCR Vbeta segments and 13 reverse primers for TCR Jbeta segments. A multiplex PCR assay on genomic DNA amplified the CDR3 region of rearranged TCR beta genes. The Illumina HiSeq System was used to sequence the amplified TCR beta libraries as 87-base-pair reads. The paper's data handling went like this. A later analysis counted some 74 million unique TCR beta chains across the 666 repertoires, and around 9.9 million of these chains were shared by at least two donors. A nearest-neighbor algorithm error-corrected the raw reads and collapsed the reads into unique sequences, merging closely related sequences to remove PCR and sequencing errors. To assign V, D and J gene segments, CDR3 sequences were aligned to IMGT reference sequences. For a sequence to be retained, a match of at least six nucleotides was required to both a V gene segment and a J gene segment. A rearrangement was called productive if the CDR3 had no stop codons and remained in frame with V and J, and every other rearrangement was called non-productive. Following IMGT convention, CDR3 was defined as the stretch from the second conserved V-encoded cysteine up to the conserved J-encoded phenylalanine. Sequences without an unambiguous match to a single V gene segment were excluded from the earlier analysis of approximately 560 of the donors. In an earlier analysis of approximately 550 of the donors, V segments were called functional above 56.7% productive rearrangements and were called segregating when the between-donor standard deviation exceeded 5%. A statistical classification framework was developed to diagnose cytomegalovirus status using the catalog of TCR beta chain sequences. In a later analysis, V and J genes were assigned by comparing TCR nucleotide sequences against IMGT/GENE-DB human TR gene sequences. A later analysis assigned CDR3 sequences and most-parsimonious VDJ recombination scenarios with the TCRdist pipeline. In a later analysis, each TCR beta chain was defined by its CDR3 amino acid sequence together with its V-gene family, and reads lacking a unique V-gene family were excluded. A later analysis removed 600 or so highly shared, low-generation-probability nucleotide sequences to deal with suspected cross-contamination and a sequencing artifact. A later analysis calculated a clonal expansion index for each public chain from normalized within-repertoire ranks of inferred template counts. A later analysis computed generation probabilities with a VDJ recombination model fitted to out-of-frame rearrangements, and checked the results against IGoR. Hypergeometric tests were used in a later analysis to score TCR-TCR, TCR-HLA and TCR-CMV co-occurrence, with a repertoire-size bias correction applied to the TCR pairs. To estimate false discovery rates, a later analysis permuted the HLA or CMV assignments 20 times. In a later analysis, co-occurring TCRs were grouped using DBSCAN, with TCRdist sequence similarity added in when clustering inside HLA-allele-positive subsets. Repertoires with fewer than 30,000 or more than 120,000 public chains were left out of co-occurrence clustering, as were about 5 repertoires with anomalous nucleotide sharing. TCRdb mirrors the immuneACCESS table, restricted to in-frame sequences. Some clones are absent from its copies; in checked studies, under half trace to an unresolved V gene, and the reason for the others is unknown. That table is the source of V, J and clone size, and D and trimming were worked out from the DNA. Counted in this sample were around 160,000 clones; under 85% of them appeared once. Of the sample, roughly 4% is held by the ten largest clones.

In total, around 600 healthy bone marrow donors made up the cohort. At the time of sampling, all cohort members were nominally healthy, though unrecorded immune exposures were likely present. The donor tested CMV seropositive and was one of the 289 seropositive cohort members. A peripheral blood sample was provided by each donor, and peripheral blood mononuclear cells were used for TCR beta sequencing. The Qiagen DNeasy Blood Extraction Kit was used to extract genomic DNA from the blood cell samples. This clone was counted a few times. Its antigen is unknown. Base-call qualities are not available, and no considerably larger clone is one nucleotide away. The source is a man between 45 and 60 years old in good health and CMV-seropositive. The sequencing input was PBMCs.

The CDR3 in this case is CASTPKGNQETQYF. The DNA sequence is given as TGTGCCAGCACCCCCAAGGGGAACCAAGAGACCCAGTACTTC. The chain links TRBV6-1 with TRBJ2-5, and possibly TRBD1, on 5 matching bases. Including the terminal cysteine and phenylalanine, the CDR3 comprises 14 residues. Only the CDR3 region is kept as DNA, spanning 42 bases read in frame from base 1. V loses 7 bases of germline sequence and J loses 0 bases, and the interval between the two ends is 12 bases. CDR1 MNHNS and CDR2 SASEGT are derived from the germline V gene.